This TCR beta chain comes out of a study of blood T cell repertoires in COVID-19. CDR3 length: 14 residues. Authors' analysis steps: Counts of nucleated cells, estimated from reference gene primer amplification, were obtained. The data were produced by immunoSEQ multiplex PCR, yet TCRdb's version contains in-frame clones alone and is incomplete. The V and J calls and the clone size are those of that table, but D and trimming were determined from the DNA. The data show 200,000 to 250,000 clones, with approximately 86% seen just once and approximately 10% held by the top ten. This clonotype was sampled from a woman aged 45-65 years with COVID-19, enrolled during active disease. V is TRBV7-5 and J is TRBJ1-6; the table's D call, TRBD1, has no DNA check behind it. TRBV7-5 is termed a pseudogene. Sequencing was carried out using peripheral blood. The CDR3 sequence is CARSSPTAHSPLHF. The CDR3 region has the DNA TGTGCCAGAAGCTCCCCGACAGCCCATTCACCCCTCCACTTT.